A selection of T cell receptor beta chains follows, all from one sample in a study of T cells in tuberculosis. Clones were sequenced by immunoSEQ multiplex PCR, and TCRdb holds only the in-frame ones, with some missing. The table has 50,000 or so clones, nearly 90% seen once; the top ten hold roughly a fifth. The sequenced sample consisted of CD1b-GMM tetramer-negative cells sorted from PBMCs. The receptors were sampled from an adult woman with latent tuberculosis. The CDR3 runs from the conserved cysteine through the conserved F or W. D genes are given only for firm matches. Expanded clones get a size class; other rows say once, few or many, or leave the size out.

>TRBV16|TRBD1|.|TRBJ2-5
CASRLGTGGLETQYF
TGTGCCAGCAGACTCGGGACAGGGGGCCTAGAGACCCAGTACTTC
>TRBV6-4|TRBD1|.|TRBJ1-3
CASSQITGDSGNTIYF
TGTGCCAGCAGCCAAATTACAGGGGACTCTGGAAACACCATATATTTT
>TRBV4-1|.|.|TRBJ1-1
CASSHGQNTEAFF
TGCGCCAGCAGCCATGGACAGAACACTGAAGCTTTCTTT
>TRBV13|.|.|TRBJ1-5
CASSFYYRIADTKHQPQHF
TGTGCCAGCAGCTTCTATTACCGTATAGCGGACACCAAGCATCAGCCCCAGCATTTT
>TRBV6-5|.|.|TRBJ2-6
CASSYAGDGANVLTF
TGTGCCAGCAGTTATGCGGGTGACGGGGCCAACGTCCTGACTTTC
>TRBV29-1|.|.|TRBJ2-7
CSVGGQGVYEQYF
TGCAGCGTTGGGGGACAAGGAGTATACGAGCAGTACTTC
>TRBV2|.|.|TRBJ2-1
CASSESSYEQFF
TGTGCCAGCAGTGAGTCTAGCTACGAGCAGTTCTTC
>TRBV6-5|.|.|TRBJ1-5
CASRPLGEGNQPQHF
TGTGCCAGCAGACCTCTCGGCGAGGGCAATCAGCCCCAGCATTTT
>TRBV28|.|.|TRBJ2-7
CASSLGQANEQYF
TGTGCCAGCAGTTTGGGGCAGGCCAACGAGCAGTACTTC
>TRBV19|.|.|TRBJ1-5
CASKVGGFNQPQHF
TGTGCCAGTAAGGTAGGAGGGTTCAATCAGCCCCAGCATTTT
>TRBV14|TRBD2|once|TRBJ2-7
CASSQSGGSYEQYF
TGTGCCAGCAGCCAATCGGGGGGCTCCTACGAGCAGTACTTC
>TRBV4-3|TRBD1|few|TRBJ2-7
CASSLDRGYEQYF
TGCGCCAGCAGCCTCGACAGGGGCTACGAGCAGTACTTC
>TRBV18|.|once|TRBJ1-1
CASSPGQGWWVNTEAFF
TGTGCCAGCTCACCCGGGCAGGGATGGTGGGTGAACACTGAAGCTTTCTTT
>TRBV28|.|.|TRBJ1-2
CASSLVPGVYGYTF
TGTGCCAGCAGTTTAGTACCAGGGGTGTATGGCTACACCTTC
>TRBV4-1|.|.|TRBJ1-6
CASSQAQGSYNSPLHF
TGCGCCAGCAGCCAAGCTCAGGGCTCCTATAATTCACCCCTCCACTTT
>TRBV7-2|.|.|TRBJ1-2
CASGRGRGYTF
TGTGCCAGCGGCAGGGGCAGAGGCTACACCTTC
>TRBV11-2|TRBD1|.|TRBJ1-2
CASSFGQGGSYYGYTF
TGTGCCAGCAGCTTCGGACAGGGAGGGAGCTACTATGGCTACACCTTC
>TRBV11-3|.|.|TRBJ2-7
CASSYGSSYEQYF
TGTGCCAGCAGCTATGGGAGCTCCTACGAGCAGTACTTC
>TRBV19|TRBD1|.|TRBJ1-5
CASSMRDRGLGQPQHF
TGTGCCAGTAGTATGCGGGACAGGGGGCTAGGTCAGCCCCAGCATTTT
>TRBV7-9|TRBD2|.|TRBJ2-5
CASTSRSGEGTETQYF
TGTGCCAGCACATCACGTAGCGGGGAGGGAACCGAGACCCAGTACTTC
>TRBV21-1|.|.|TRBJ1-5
CASSSRGRGRIGNQPQHF
TGTGCCAGCAGCTCCCGCGGAAGGGGGCGGATTGGCAATCAGCCCCAGCATTTT
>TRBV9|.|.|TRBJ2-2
CASSHPYNRNTGELFF
TGTGCCAGCAGTCACCCTTACAACCGTAACACCGGGGAGCTGTTTTTT
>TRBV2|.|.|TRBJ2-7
CASSEALVGLYF
TGTGCCAGCAGTGAAGCGCTCGTGGGCCTGTACTTC
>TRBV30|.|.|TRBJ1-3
CASSSQGVNTIYF
TGTGCCTCCTCAAGTCAGGGTGTAAACACCATATATTTT
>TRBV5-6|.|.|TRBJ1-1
CASSYRVGTEAFF
TGTGCCAGCAGCTACAGGGTAGGCACTGAAGCTTTCTTT
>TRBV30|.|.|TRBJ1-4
CAYTFQGGRNEKLFF
TGTGCCTACACTTTCCAGGGAGGTCGTAATGAAAAACTGTTTTTT
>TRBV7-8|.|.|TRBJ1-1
CASSTRGAGNTEAFF
TGTGCCAGCAGCACCCGGGGTGCAGGGAACACTGAAGCTTTCTTT
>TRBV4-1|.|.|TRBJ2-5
CASSQDQPGTTGETQYF
TGCGCCAGCAGCCAAGATCAACCCGGGACAACAGGGGAGACCCAGTACTTC
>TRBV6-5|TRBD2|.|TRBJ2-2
CATKSGGSGELFF
TGTGCCACCAAATCGGGGGGGTCCGGGGAGCTGTTTTTT
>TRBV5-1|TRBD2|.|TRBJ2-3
CASSLGTGGPDTQYF
TGCGCCAGCAGCTTGGGGACGGGGGGTCCAGATACGCAGTATTTT
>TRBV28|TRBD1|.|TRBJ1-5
CASSTRQGTPDSNQPQHF
TGTGCCAGCAGTACACGACAGGGGACGCCCGATAGCAATCAGCCCCAGCATTTT
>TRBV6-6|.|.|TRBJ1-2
CASSLGGVNYGYTF
TGTGCCAGCAGTCTCGGGGGGGTTAACTATGGCTACACCTTC
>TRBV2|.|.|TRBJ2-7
CASSELAGETSSYEQYF
TGTGCCAGCAGTGAACTGGCAGGCGAGACAAGCTCCTACGAGCAGTACTTC
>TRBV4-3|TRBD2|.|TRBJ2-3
CASSQESQTSGPTDTQYF
TGCGCCAGCAGCCAAGAGAGTCAAACTAGCGGTCCCACAGATACGCAGTATTTT
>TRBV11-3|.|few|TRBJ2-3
CASGRSTDTQYF
TGTGCCAGCGGGAGGAGCACAGATACGCAGTATTTT
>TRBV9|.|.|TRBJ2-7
CASSVGGGAYEQYF
TGTGCCAGCAGCGTAGGAGGGGGAGCTTACGAGCAGTACTTC
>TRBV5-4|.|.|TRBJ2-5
CASSGSMRETQYF
TGTGCCAGCAGCGGGAGCATGCGAGAGACCCAGTACTTC
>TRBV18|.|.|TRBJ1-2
CASSDQGAPYGYTF
TGTGCCAGCTCGGACCAGGGTGCACCCTATGGCTACACCTTC
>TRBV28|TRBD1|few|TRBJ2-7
CASRPSGQGIYEQYF
TGTGCCAGCAGACCCTCGGGACAGGGGATCTACGAGCAGTACTTC
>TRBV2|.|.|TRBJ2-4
CASSEAGAAF
TGTGCCAGCAGTGAAGCTGGGGCAGCCTTC
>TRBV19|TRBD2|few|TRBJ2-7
CASSIASSGSHEQYF
TGTGCCAGTAGTATAGCGTCTAGCGGTAGCCACGAGCAGTACTTC
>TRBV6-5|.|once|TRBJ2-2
CASGTFTGELFF
TGTGCCAGCGGGACTTTCACCGGGGAGCTGTTTTTT
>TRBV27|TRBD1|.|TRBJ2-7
CASSRPGTGGDEQYF
TGTGCCAGCAGTCGCCCGGGGACAGGGGGCGACGAGCAGTACTTC
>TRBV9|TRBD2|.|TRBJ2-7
CASSVGAGTSYEQYF
TGTGCCAGCAGCGTAGGAGCGGGGACCTCCTACGAGCAGTACTTC